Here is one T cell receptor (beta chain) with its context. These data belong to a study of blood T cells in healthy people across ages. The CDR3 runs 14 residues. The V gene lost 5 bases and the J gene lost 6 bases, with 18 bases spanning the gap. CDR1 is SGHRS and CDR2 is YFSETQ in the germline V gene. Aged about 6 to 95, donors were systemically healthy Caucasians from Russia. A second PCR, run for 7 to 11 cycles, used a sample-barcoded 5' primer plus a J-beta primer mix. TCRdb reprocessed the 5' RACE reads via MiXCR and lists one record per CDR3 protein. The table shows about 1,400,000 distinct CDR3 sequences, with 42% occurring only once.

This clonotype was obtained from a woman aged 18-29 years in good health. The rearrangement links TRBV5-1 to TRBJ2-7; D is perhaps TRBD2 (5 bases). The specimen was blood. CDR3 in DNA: TGCGCCAGCAGACTAGAGGGTTCCCCAACCGAGCAGTACTTC. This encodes CASRLEGSPTEQYF.